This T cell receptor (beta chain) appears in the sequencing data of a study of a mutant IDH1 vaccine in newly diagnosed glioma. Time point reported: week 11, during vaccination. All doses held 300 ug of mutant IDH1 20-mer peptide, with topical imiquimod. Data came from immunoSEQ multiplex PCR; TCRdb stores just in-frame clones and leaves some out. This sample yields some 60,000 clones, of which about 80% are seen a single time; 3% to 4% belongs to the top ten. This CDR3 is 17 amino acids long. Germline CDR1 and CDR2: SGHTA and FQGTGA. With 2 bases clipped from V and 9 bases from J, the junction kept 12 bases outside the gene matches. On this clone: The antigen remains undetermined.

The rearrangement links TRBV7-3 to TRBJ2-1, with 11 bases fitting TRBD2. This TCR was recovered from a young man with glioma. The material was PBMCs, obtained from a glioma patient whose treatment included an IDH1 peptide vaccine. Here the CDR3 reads CASSLPPTSGRGIEQFF. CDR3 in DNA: TGTGCCAGCAGCTTACCTCCCACTAGCGGGAGAGGGATTGAGCAGTTCTTC.